This T cell receptor beta chain comes out of a study of cytomegalovirus exposure and HLA in healthy donors. Overall study results and limits: Later on, an analysis showed TCR association rates differing by HLA locus, with DRB1 the most and HLA-C the fewest.

Trimming left V 5 bases short and J 9 bases short, with 17 bases between. The CDR3 is 14 residues long. Germline loops: CDR1 MNHEY, CDR2 SVGAGI. The study ran its PCR with 60 Vbeta and 13 Jbeta primers. The assay was immunoSEQ multiplex PCR, and TCRdb's table has in-frame clones only and misses some. Here the sample spans approximately 100,000 clones, about four fifths being singletons. This clone has a handful of counts. Its antigen is currently unknown. The sequence derives from a woman in her thirties or forties in good health and CMV-seropositive. The sequenced sample was PBMCs. V is TRBV6-5 and J is TRBJ2-1; maybe TRBD2 (6 bases). CDR3 nucleotides: TGTGCCAGCAGTGAACTGGCGGGACGCCTTGAGCAGTTCTTC. It yields the protein CASSELAGRLEQFF.